This section outlines one TCR beta chain sequence together with its context. What it binds is unknown. The data were obtained in a study of sequential checkpoint blockade in melanoma. Overall study: More than 20 patients had tumor biopsies before treatment and at week 13. General study points: In arm A, pretreatment tumor clonality was associated with response.

The method was immunoSEQ multiplex PCR; TCRdb's version includes in-frame clones alone and lacks a portion of them. The data hold several thousand clones, with about a third observed a single time. Regarding treatment: randomized to nivolumab then ipilimumab (arm A) or the reverse (arm B). The CDR3 spans 14 residues. Trimming stripped 4 bases from V and 7 bases from J, with 14 bases between. In germline, CDR1 is SGHDN, CDR2 FVKESK. The sample here was tumor tissue (inferred from file names), taken from a patient given nivolumab and ipilimumab in sequence. The chain employs TRBV14 and TRBJ2-1, with D perhaps TRBD2 (5 bases). This TCR came from a human donor with melanoma. CDR3 bases: TGTGCCAGCAGCCTGAGCGGAGGTATAAATGAGCAGTTCTTC. Protein: CASSLSGGINEQFF.